The 3 T cell receptor beta chains given below trace back to one sample, sequenced in a study of T-cell memory formation after mild COVID-19. TCRdb fed the 5' RACE reads into MiXCR, producing one record per CDR3 protein. The sample comprises around 140,000 distinct CDR3 sequences, about 6% of which are singletons, and roughly 1.9% rests with the top ten. Sequenced material: PBMCs or a T cell subset sorted from them (not recorded which). The receptors come from an adult woman who had mild COVID-19 (a few samples of this study predate the infection). Cell type and time point are not known.

The chain combines TRBV7-9 with TRBJ1-3; 7 nucleotides line up with TRBD1. The V segment lost 5 bases and the J segment 3 bases; nucleotides outside the gene matches: 10. The CDR3 spans 16 residues. In germline, CDR1 is SEHNR, CDR2 FQNEAQ (reference sequence). The CDR3 DNA is TGTGCCAGCAGCGAGACCCGCGGGACAGTTGGAAACACCATATATTTT. It codes for CASSETRGTVGNTIYF.

This clonotype appeared many times. The genes are TRBV12-3 or TRBV12-4 and TRBJ2-7, with 7 bases lining up with TRBD2. With V trimmed by 5 bases and J by 4 bases, 8 bases remained unmatched. The CDR3 has 14 amino acids. CDR3 amino acids: CASSPGGLLYEQYF. For the CDR3, the DNA is TGTGCCAGCAGTCCGGGGGGACTTCTATACGAGCAGTACTTC.

This clonotype was observed a few times. This chain connects TRBV7-3 to TRBJ2-2; TRBD2 matches 10 bases. CDR1 SGHTA and CDR2 FQGTGA come from the germline V gene. This CDR3 contains 16 residues. V shed 2 bases, J shed 4 bases, and the junction held 4 bases outside the gene matches. The CDR3 loop is CASSLELAGGTGELFF. The CDR3 coding sequence is TGTGCCAGCAGCTTAGAATTAGCGGGAGGCACCGGGGAGCTGTTTTTT.